This TCR beta chain was sequenced for a study of PD-1 blockade in classical Hodgkin lymphoma. Study findings and constraints: A significant rise in TCR diversity by C4D1 was seen for CD4+ but not CD8+ cells.

Concerning this clone itself: Its antigen remains unknown.

The method was immunoSEQ multiplex PCR; TCRdb's version includes in-frame clones alone and lacks a portion of them. The sample has some 22,000 clones, around 80% seen once; the top ten hold 15% to 20%. Brentuximab vedotin exposure varied among the patients, all of whom had relapsed after autologous stem cell transplantation. Germline V CDR1 and CDR2: SGHRS, YFSETQ. The CDR3 runs to 13 residues. V shed 4 bases and J shed 7 bases, with 12 bases lying between them. This clonotype originated in a human donor with classical Hodgkin lymphoma. The sample was peripheral blood mononuclear cells (PBMCs), taken before the second cycle of nivolumab. The chain links TRBV5-1 to TRBJ2-1; D perhaps matches TRBD2 (6 bases). CDR3 sequence reads: CASSPIGGNEQFF. CDR3 coding DNA: TGCGCCAGCAGCCCCATTGGGGGGAATGAGCAGTTCTTC.